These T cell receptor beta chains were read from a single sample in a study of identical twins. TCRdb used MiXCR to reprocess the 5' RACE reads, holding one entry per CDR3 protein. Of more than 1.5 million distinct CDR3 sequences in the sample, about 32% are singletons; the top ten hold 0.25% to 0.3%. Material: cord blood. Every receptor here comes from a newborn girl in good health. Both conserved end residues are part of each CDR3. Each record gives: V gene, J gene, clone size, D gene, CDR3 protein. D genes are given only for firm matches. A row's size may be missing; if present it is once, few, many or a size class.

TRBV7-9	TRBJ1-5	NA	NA	CASRRGEQPQHF
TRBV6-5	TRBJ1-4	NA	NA	CASSYSRRGKTNEKLFF
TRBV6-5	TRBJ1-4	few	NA	CASSYSGFGEKLFF
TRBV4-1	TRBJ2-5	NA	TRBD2	CASSQDVGRLAGVRETQYF
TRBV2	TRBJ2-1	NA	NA	CASRPEASKYYNEQFF
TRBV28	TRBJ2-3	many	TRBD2	CASSGPPHSAGVNTQYF
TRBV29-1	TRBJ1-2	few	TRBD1	CSVHDRGGYTF
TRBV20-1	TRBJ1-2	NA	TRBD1	CSAVQGAPGYTF
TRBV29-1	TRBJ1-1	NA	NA	CSVEVPRLLNTEAFF
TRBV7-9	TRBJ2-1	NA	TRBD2	CASSSLGTSSYNEQFF
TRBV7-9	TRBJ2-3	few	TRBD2	CASSPHLKRGGTMLVDTQYF
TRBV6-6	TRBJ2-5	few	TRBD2	CASSYLAGVQETQYF
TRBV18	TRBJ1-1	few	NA	CASSPLMGPWDTEAFF